The T cell receptor (beta chain) under discussion was sequenced for a study of shared clonotypes between healthy human individuals. Study as a whole: Per donor, CD8 memory used one plate, CD8 naive used two, CD4 memory used three and CD4 naive used three.

The CDR3 has 14 amino acids. CDR1 is SEHNR and CDR2 is FQNEAQ in the germline V gene (reference sequence). V lost 5 bases to trimming and J lost 3 bases, with 13 bases between them. Points on this clone: No antigen is known for it. The same CDR3 arises from other DNA sequences in this sample as well.

The data were produced by immunoSEQ multiplex PCR, yet TCRdb's version contains in-frame clones alone and is incomplete. The sample consists of some 2,400,000 clones, nearly 97% of them appearing once. Study observations and caveats: An anticipated effect of sequencing depth on clonotype sharing among donors was recognized.

The origin of this receptor is a man between 18 and 29 years old in good health. The sequenced sample was naive CD4+ T cells sorted from blood. Subset denoted: CD45RA+ positively selected. The V call is TRBV7-9, the J call TRBJ1-1, with no clear D. The CDR3 sequence is CASSPSGAHTEAFF. The CDR3 nucleotides are TGTGCCAGCAGCCCCTCGGGCGCCCACACTGAAGCTTTCTTT.